This T cell receptor beta chain derives from a study of cytomegalovirus exposure and HLA in healthy donors. 60 Vbeta and 13 Jbeta primers were used in PCR. Sequenced by immunoSEQ multiplex PCR; TCRdb stores in-frame clones only, minus some. The sample lists about 82,000 clones, 65% to 90% seen once, with 18% in the top ten. CDR1 is SNHLY, CDR2 FYNNEI, per germline. This CDR3 contains 14 residues. Deletions cut 1 base from V and 7 bases from J, with 13 bases between. This TCR was sampled from a man in his 70s in good health and CMV-seropositive. The sequencing sample was made of PBMCs. The rearrangement links TRBV2 to TRBJ1-1; D is perhaps TRBD1 (5 bases). The CDR3 sequence is CASSEVGQALEAFF. The CDR3 coding sequence is TGTGCCAGCAGTGAAGTCGGACAAGCTCTTGAAGCTTTCTTT.